These 3 T cell receptor beta chains share one sample of origin, sequenced in a study of cytomegalovirus exposure and HLA in healthy donors. It was with 60 Vbeta and 13 Jbeta primers that the PCR ran. Produced via immunoSEQ multiplex PCR; TCRdb's table is partial and in-frame only. The sample comprises 110,000 to 150,000 clones, around 80% of which are singletons, and over 2% rests with the top ten. Sequenced material: PBMCs. The receptors originated from a boy aged 2 to 10 in good health and CMV-seronegative.

The chain employs TRBV28 and TRBJ1-4; D remains unclear. This CDR3 is built from 12 residues. Germline V gives CDR1 MDHEN, CDR2 SYDVKM. Deletions cut 8 bases from V and 8 bases from J, with 12 bases between. The CDR3 is CASGLAAEKLFF. Here the CDR3 DNA reads TGTGCCAGCGGGCTGGCCGCCGAAAAACTGTTTTTT.

For this clone: An end of the junction differs from the germline gene, which may be a read error. This chain uses TRBV7-9 with TRBJ2-5; D unresolved. The CDR3 has 16 residues. Germline assignment: CDR1 SEHNR and CDR2 FQNEAQ (reference sequence). CDR3 sequence reads: CSSSPPRPVFQETQYF. CDR3 in DNA: TGTTCCAGCAGCCCCCCGCGGCCGGTTTTCCAAGAGACCCAGTACTTC.

The chain employs TRBV5-4 and TRBJ2-7; possible D gene TRBD1, 6 bases. In germline, CDR1 is SGHNT, CDR2 YYREEE (reference sequence). CDR3 size: 15 residues. The V and J ends lost 1 base and 3 bases respectively, with 14 bases between them. For the CDR3, the DNA is TGTGCCAGCAGCTTGTGGCCAGGGGTACACTACGAGCAGTACTTC. Translating gives CASSLWPGVHYEQYF.